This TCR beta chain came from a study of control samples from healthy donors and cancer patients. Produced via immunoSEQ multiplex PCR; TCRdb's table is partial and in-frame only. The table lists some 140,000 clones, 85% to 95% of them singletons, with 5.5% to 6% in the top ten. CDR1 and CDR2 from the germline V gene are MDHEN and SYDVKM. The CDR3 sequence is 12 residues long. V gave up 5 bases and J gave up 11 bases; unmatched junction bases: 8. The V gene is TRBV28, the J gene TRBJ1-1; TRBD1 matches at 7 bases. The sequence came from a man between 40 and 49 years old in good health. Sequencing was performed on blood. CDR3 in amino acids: CASSAYRGIAFF. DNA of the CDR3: TGTGCCAGCAGTGCGTACAGGGGAATCGCTTTCTTT.